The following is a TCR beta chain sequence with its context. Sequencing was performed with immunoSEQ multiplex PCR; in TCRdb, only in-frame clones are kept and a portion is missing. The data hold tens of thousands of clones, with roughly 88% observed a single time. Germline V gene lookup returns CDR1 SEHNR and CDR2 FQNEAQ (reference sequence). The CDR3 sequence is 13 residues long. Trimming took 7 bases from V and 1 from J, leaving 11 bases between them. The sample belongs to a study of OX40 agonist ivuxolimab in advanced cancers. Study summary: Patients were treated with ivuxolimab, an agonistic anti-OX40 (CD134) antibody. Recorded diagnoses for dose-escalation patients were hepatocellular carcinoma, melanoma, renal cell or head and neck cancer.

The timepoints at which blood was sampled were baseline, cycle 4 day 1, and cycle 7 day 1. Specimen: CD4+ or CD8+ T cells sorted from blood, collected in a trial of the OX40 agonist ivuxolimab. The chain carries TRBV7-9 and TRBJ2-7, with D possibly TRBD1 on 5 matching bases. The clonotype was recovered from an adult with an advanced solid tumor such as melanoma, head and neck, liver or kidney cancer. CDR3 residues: CASNPGQSYEQYF. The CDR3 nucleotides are TGTGCCAGCAACCCAGGACAATCCTACGAGCAGTACTTC.